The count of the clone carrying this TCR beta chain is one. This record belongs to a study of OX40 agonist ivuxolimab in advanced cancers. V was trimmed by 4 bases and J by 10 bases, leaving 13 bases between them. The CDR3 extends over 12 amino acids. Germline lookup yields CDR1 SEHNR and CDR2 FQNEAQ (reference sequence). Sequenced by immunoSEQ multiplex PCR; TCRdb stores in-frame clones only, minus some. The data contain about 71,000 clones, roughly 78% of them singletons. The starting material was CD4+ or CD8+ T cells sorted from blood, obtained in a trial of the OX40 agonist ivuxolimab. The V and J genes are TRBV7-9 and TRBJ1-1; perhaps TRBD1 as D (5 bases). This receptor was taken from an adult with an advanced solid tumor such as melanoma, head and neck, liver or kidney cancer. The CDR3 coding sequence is TGTGCCAGCAGCTCTGGCCGGGGGGGAGCTTTCTTT. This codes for CASSSGRGGAFF.